The entry below gives a single TCR beta chain sequence along with its context. What it binds is not known. The table came from immunoSEQ multiplex PCR; TCRdb's copy has only in-frame clones and leaves some out. This table has about 120,000 clones, more than 75% appearing once. These data come from a study of T cell responses to AZD1222 COVID-19 vaccine. Study-level background: Second doses that came at about 4 or about 12 weeks were put together.

The CDR3 is made up of 13 amino acids. Trimming took 8 bases from V and 0 from J, leaving 11 bases between them. Study-wide results and limits: A rise in Spike-specific TCR breadth and depth followed two AZD1222 doses.

The sample in question was peripheral blood, obtained on day 0 of AZD1222 vaccination. The chain joins TRBV12-3 or TRBV12-4 to TRBJ2-7; no firm D call. This sequence originates from an adult in good health. The CDR3 spells CASRAPSSYEQYF. In nucleotides, the CDR3 is TGTGCCAGCCGGGCTCCTAGCTCCTACGAGCAGTACTTC.